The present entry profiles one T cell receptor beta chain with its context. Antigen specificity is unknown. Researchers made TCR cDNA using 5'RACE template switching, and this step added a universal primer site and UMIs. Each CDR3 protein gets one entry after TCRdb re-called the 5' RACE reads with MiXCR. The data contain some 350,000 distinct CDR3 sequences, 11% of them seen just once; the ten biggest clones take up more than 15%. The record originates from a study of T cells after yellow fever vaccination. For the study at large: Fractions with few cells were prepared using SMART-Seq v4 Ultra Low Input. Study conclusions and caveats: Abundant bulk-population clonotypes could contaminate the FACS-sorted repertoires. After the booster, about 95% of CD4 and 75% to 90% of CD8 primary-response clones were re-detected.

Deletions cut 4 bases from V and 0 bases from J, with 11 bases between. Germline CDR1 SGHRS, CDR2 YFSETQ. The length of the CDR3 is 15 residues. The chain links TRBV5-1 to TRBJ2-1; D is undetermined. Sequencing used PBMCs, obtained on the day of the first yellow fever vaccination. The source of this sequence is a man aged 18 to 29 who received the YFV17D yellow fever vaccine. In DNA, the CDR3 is TGCGCCAGCAGCCGAGGTACCGACTCCTACAATGAGCAGTTCTTC. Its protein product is CASSRGTDSYNEQFF. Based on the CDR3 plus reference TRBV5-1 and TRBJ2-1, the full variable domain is KAGVTQTPRYLIKTRGQQVTLSCSPISGHRSVSWYQQTPGQGLQFLFEYFSETQRNKGNFPGRFSGRQFSNSRSEMNVSTLELGDSALYLCASSRGTDSYNEQFFGPGTRLTVL.